This T cell receptor beta chain was sequenced in a study of blood T cell repertoires in COVID-19 (TCRdb year 2020). About the investigation overall: Samples covering the acute and convalescent phases of COVID-19 were provided by collaborators in the United States, Italy and Spain. The material from the prospective study consisted of cDNA or gDNA derived from T cells, B-cell-depleted T cells, or PBMCs. Deeply sampled blood TCRbeta repertoires from subjects exposed to, actively infected with, or recovered from COVID-19 were included in the dataset. A freely available public database, intended as a resource for researchers studying the immune response to SARS-CoV-2, is where the repertoires were released. The samples were drawn from the first 160 participants of the ongoing ImmuneRACE study and from some 1,300 subjects provided by 6 global collaborators. Sample metadata almost always included a de-identified subject ID, COVID-19 status, age in years and sex. Where available, HLA class I and class II types were taken from metadata supplied by the sample provider and were not determined by assay-based typing.

To note about this clone: The antigen this receptor binds is unknown. No base qualities exist here, and no much larger clone lies one base off it.

TCRbeta CDR3 regions were amplified from genomic DNA by means of the immunoSEQ Assay, a bias-controlled multiplex PCR. Per the source publication's procedure: The number of nucleated cells in each sample was estimated from the amplification of reference gene primers within the assay. To quantify the absolute abundance of each unique TCRbeta CDR3 rearrangement, sequence reads were collapsed and filtered. For each sample, productive Simpson clonality was calculated as the square root of Simpson's diversity index across productive rearrangements. In its TCRdb copy, this immuneACCESS table keeps in-frame sequences only and misses some clones. Where compared with another copy, unresolved V genes explain less than half of these, and the others have no known cause. V and J calls plus clone size are reproduced from that table; the DNA served to infer D and trimming. The sample table holds 60,000 to 85,000 clones, of which 75% to 80% were seen once. Just under 6.5% of the sample belongs to the ten largest clones.

General conclusions and limits of the study: How much clinical and demographic metadata was included differed by source and by participant, and the metadata was provided uncurated.

Collaborating institutions collected whole blood in K2EDTA tubes following their own protocols. For TCRbeta analysis, collaborators shipped samples as frozen whole blood, isolated PBMCs, or DNA extracted from either of those sample types. Germline trimming amounts to 3 bases on V and 0 bases on J, with 9 as the count of junction bases outside the gene matches. The germline V gene specifies MNHNS as CDR1 and SASEGT as CDR2. Measured from the cysteine to the phenylalanine, the CDR3 is 18 residues long. Of the read, only the CDR3 DNA is kept; its 54 bases are in frame from base 1. The chain is made from TRBV6-1 and TRBJ2-2; 8 bases in between match TRBD2. The sample comprised peripheral blood. The clonotype comes from a woman aged 55-70 years with acute or convalescent COVID-19. For the CDR3, the sequence is CASSERWSGGANTGELFF. The nucleotides are TGTGCCAGCAGTGAGCGTTGGAGCGGGGGAGCGAACACCGGGGAGCTGTTTTTT.